This TCR beta chain was sequenced during a study of blood T cell repertoires in COVID-19. Study in general: There were acute and convalescent COVID-19 samples, and they came from the United States, Italy and Spain.

Produced via immunoSEQ multiplex PCR; TCRdb's table is partial and in-frame only. The data contain about 320,000 clones, 70% to 90% of them singletons. The CDR3 length is 14 residues. Trimming stripped 6 bases from V and 7 bases from J, with 18 bases between. Germline lookup yields CDR1 SNHLY and CDR2 FYNNEI. V gene TRBV2 combines with J gene TRBJ1-2, with a weak D call TRBD1 (6 bases). The clonotype originates from a woman in her twenties or thirties who had recovered from COVID-19. Sequenced sample: PBMCs or T cells enriched from blood (not recorded which). CDR3 region: CASSETDRFGGYTF. CDR3 nucleotide sequence: TGTGCCAGCAGCGAAACCGACAGGTTTGGTGGCTACACCTTC.